This T cell receptor (beta chain) stems from a study of post-analysis software for immune sequencing data. Study-wide context: Relapsing-remitting, secondary progressive and progressive-relapsing courses of multiple sclerosis were included.

This clonotype was observed a few times. The antigen remains undetermined. Study findings and constraints: There were about five TRBV segments more frequent in patients than controls, and TRBV5-6, TRBV5-1 and TRBV20-1 were among them. Normalized Chao1 diversity was significantly reduced in patients versus controls. F-measure co-clustering was strong for batch-matched samples.

Prepared TCR beta cDNA libraries contained unique molecular identifiers. Some 500,000 cDNA molecules were obtained per 1 to 10 million input T cells. TCRdb redid the calling of the PCR reads with MiXCR, one entry per CDR3 protein. The profile shows under 650,000 distinct CDR3 sequences, around 47% of them singletons. Germline V gene lookup returns CDR1 MNHNS and CDR2 SASEGT. J lost 3 bases, V lost 4 bases, and 12 bases had no gene match. The CDR3 has 17 residues. This receptor was taken from a girl aged 5 to 17 with multiple sclerosis. The chain carries TRBV6-1 and TRBJ1-2, with TRBD1 matching 9 bases. What was sequenced was blood. The CDR3, as DNA: TGTGCCAGCAGTGCATTTGCCGGGACAGGGTTATACTATGGCTACACCTTC. Protein: CASSAFAGTGLYYGYTF.